Following are 19 T cell receptor beta chains from one sample sequenced in a study of T cells in Graves' hyperthyroidism and ophthalmopathy. TCR beta CDR3 region amplification was performed from RNA transcripts. The study used the HTBI primer set for a first-round RT-PCR of the TCR CDR3. One entry per CDR3 protein results from TCRdb running MiXCR on the multiplex PCR reads. Here the sample spans about 520,000 distinct CDR3 sequences, roughly a quarter being singletons. The sample consisted of blood. These receptors all come from a woman aged 25 to 45 with Graves' ophthalmopathy.

The chain couples TRBV6-2 or TRBV6-3 to TRBJ2-5; 14 bases map to TRBD2. V shed 6 bases and J 4 bases; nucleotides not matched to a gene: 13. The CDR3 is made up of 18 amino acids. The germline V gene has CDR1 MNHEY and CDR2 SVGEGT. For the CDR3, the DNA is TGTGCCAGCAGCCCCGGGACTAGCGGGGGCTGGGCAGGAGAGACCCAGTACTTC. Protein product: CASSPGTSGGWAGETQYF.

The chain is built from TRBV20-1 and TRBJ2-2, with 9 bases aligning to TRBD2. V lost 0 bases to trimming and J lost 2 bases; unmatched junction nucleotides: 19. Germline CDR1 reads DFQATT; CDR2 reads SNEGSKA (reference sequence). The CDR3 is made up of 21 amino acids. CDR3 bases: TGCAGTGCTAGAGATAAAGCTGGCGGGGGGGTCATCACTCTAAACACCGGGGAGCTGTTTTTT. It translates to CSARDKAGGGVITLNTGELFF.

This clonotype was picked up many times. The V call is TRBV6-1, the J call TRBJ2-2; D not certain. With 5 bases removed from V and 5 bases from J, the gap between germline ends came to 9 bases. The CDR3 loop spans 13 amino acids. Germline CDR1 is MNHNS and CDR2 is SASEGT. The CDR3 loop reads CASSPPKTGELFF. As DNA, the CDR3 is TGTGCCAGCAGTCCCCCTAAAACCGGGGAGCTGTTTTTT.

This chain joins TRBV15 and TRBJ1-1; D ambiguous. The germline V and J ends were trimmed by 0 bases and 5 bases, with 16 bases remaining between them. The CDR3 totals 16 residues. The germline V gene encodes CDR1 LNHNV and CDR2 YYDKDF (reference sequence). DNA for the CDR3: TGTGCCACCAGCAGAGATCTGGGGAGCTCAAGGACTGAAGCTTTCTTT. It specifies CATSRDLGSSRTEAFF.

The chain recombines TRBV12-3 or TRBV12-4 with TRBJ2-7; 8 positions match TRBD2. J gave up 4 bases and V 5 bases, and 10 bases lay outside the gene matches. The CDR3 has 15 residues. CDR3 sequence: CASSSPVSGGYEQYF. The CDR3 DNA reads TGTGCCAGCAGTAGCCCCGTTTCGGGGGGGTACGAGCAGTACTTC.

This clonotype was detected ten times or more. The CDR3 loop reads CASRPALDGYGYTF. CDR3 nucleotide sequence: TGTGCCAGCAGGCCGGCCCTGGACGGCTATGGCTACACCTTC. The chain is built from TRBV6-1 and TRBJ1-2, with D uncertain. V shed 6 bases and J shed 4 bases, with 15 bases lying between them. Germline CDR1 and CDR2: MNHNS and SASEGT. This CDR3 is built from 14 residues.

Ten or more counts support this clonotype. The CDR3 is CASTGTGFSGANVLTF. The DNA for the CDR3 is TGTGCCAGCACCGGGACAGGTTTCTCTGGGGCCAACGTCCTGACTTTC. The J gene is TRBJ2-6, the V gene TRBV2; 8 bases map to TRBD1. Germline CDR1 SNHLY, CDR2 FYNNEI. The CDR3 sequence is 16 residues long. The V gene end was trimmed by 7 bases and the J gene end by 0 bases; junction bases not matched to a gene: 5.

This clonotype appeared many times. The chain couples TRBV28 to TRBJ1-5; D perhaps matches TRBD1 (5 bases). V dropped 5 bases and J dropped 1 base, with 9 bases sitting between them. This CDR3 has 14 residues. The germline CDR1 and CDR2 sequences are MDHEN and SYDVKM. CDR3 nucleotide sequence: TGTGCCAGCAGTGGGACGCCCAGCAATCAGCCCCAGCATTTT. Translation gives CASSGTPSNQPQHF.

This clonotype was observed at least ten times. The chain joins TRBV28 to TRBJ1-2, with TRBD1 matching 7 bases. Germline CDR1 MDHEN, CDR2 SYDVKM. J lost 4 bases, V lost 5 bases, and 4 bases had no gene match. The CDR3 runs 13 residues. CDR3 in amino acids: CASSPGQFYGYTF. CDR3 sequence (DNA): TGTGCCAGCAGTCCGGGACAGTTCTATGGCTACACCTTC.

This clonotype was counted at least ten times. The chain joins TRBV24-1 to TRBJ2-2; TRBD1 aligns across 8 bases. The ends lost 2 bases at V and 4 bases at J; junction bases unmatched: 2. The CDR3 loop spans 15 amino acids. Germline-derived CDR1 and CDR2 are KGHDR and SFDVKD. CDR3 DNA sequence: TGTGCCACCAGTGATTCGACAGGGGTCACCGGGGAGCTGTTTTTT. Translation: CATSDSTGVTGELFF.

This clonotype was seen only a few times. The chain combines TRBV20-1 with TRBJ2-7; 8 bases align to TRBD2. Losses at the gene ends were 1 base for V and 3 bases for J; bases not matched to a gene: 11. This CDR3 spans 16 amino acids. Germline loops: CDR1 DFQATT, CDR2 SNEGSKA (reference sequence). The CDR3 coding sequence is TGCAGTGCTAGAGCCGTGAGGGAACTAGCGGTCTACGAGCAGTACTTC. Protein product: CSARAVRELAVYEQYF.

In its sample, this clonotype was seen many times. The chain recombines TRBV12-3 or TRBV12-4 with TRBJ1-1; TRBD1 matches at 9 bases. With V trimmed by 7 bases and J by 0 bases, 3 bases remained unmatched. This CDR3 is 14 amino acids long. The CDR3, as DNA: TGTGCCAGCACCGGACAGGGGATGAACACTGAAGCTTTCTTT. Translated: CASTGQGMNTEAFF.

This chain joins TRBV15 and TRBJ1-1, with D tentatively TRBD1 (5 bases). V was cut by 8 bases and J by 1 base, with 11 bases left in between. This CDR3 is built from 13 residues. CDR1 is LNHNV and CDR2 is YYDKDF in the germline V gene (reference sequence). CDR3 loop: CATVAGGNTEAFF. The CDR3 nucleotides read TGTGCCACCGTAGCGGGGGGGAACACTGAAGCTTTCTTT.

This clonotype was recorded at least ten times. CDR3 bases: TGTGCCAGCTCACCATGGTCGGCAGGGGATAGCAATCAGCCCCAGCATTTT. Amino acid sequence: CASSPWSAGDSNQPQHF. The chain combines TRBV18 with TRBJ1-5; D possibly corresponds to TRBD1 (6 bases). Germline loops: CDR1 KGHSH, CDR2 LQKENI. V was trimmed by 2 bases and J by 0 bases, leaving 14 bases between them. The CDR3 contains 17 residues.

This clonotype showed up many times. V gene TRBV5-4 combines with J gene TRBJ1-2; D is undetermined. Trimming cost V 1 base and J 4 bases, with 8 bases left between them. This CDR3 has 13 residues. CDR1 SGHNT and CDR2 YYREEE come from the germline V gene (reference sequence). Here the CDR3 DNA reads TGTGCCAGCAGCTTGAGGACGTTCTATGGCTACACCTTC. It specifies CASSLRTFYGYTF.

This chain connects TRBV5-1 to TRBJ1-2, with D tentatively TRBD1 (5 bases). Trimming took off 0 bases at V and 7 bases at J, with 7 bases between the two ends. CDR1 and CDR2 from the germline V gene are SGHRS and YFSETQ. CDR3 length: 12 residues. The CDR3, as DNA: TGCGCCAGCAGCTTGGTGCAGGGTGGCTACACCTTC. Encoded protein: CASSLVQGGYTF.

At least ten counts were recorded for this clonotype. The chain combines TRBV20-1 with TRBJ2-7, with D unclear. The CDR3 is made up of 14 amino acids. In germline, CDR1 is DFQATT, CDR2 SNEGSKA (reference sequence). V lost 3 bases to trimming and J lost 3 bases, with 15 bases between them. CDR3 region: CSASRLGRIYEQYF. CDR3 sequence (DNA): TGCAGTGCTAGCCGCCTGGGCAGAATCTACGAGCAGTACTTC.

In this sample, this clonotype turned up a few times. The CDR3 DNA reads as TGTGCCAGCAGCCAAGAGGGATGGGGGGGGGATATGACCTACGAGCAGTACTTC. Translated, it gives CASSQEGWGGDMTYEQYF. The chain links TRBV4-2 to TRBJ2-7; 7 nucleotides agree with TRBD2. Trimming cost V 0 bases and J 2 bases; bases outside gene matches: 13. Germline CDR1 and CDR2: LGHNA and YNFKEQ. The CDR3 length is 18 residues.

At least ten counts were recorded for this clonotype. CDR3 loop: CASSKTPRETQYF. In DNA, the CDR3 is TGTGCCAGCAGCAAGACCCCGCGAGAGACCCAGTACTTC. The chain joins TRBV6-2 or TRBV6-3 to TRBJ2-5; unclear D gene. The germline CDR1 and CDR2 sequences are MNHEY and SVGEGT. Trimming cost V 6 bases and J 4 bases, with 12 bases left between them. The CDR3 spans 13 residues.